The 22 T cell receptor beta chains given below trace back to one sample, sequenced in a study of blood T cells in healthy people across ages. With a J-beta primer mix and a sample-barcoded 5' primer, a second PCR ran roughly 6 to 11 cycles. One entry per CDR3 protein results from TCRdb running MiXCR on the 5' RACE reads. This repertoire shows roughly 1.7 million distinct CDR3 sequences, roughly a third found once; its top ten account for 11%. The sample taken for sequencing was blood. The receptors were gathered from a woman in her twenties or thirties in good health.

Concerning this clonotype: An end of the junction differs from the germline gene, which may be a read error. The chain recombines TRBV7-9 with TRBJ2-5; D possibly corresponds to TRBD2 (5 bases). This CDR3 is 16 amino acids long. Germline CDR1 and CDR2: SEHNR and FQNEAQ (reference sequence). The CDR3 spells CASSLGFVEDQGTQYF. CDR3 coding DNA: TGTGCCAGCAGCTTAGGTTTCGTGGAGGACCAAGGGACCCAGTACTTC.

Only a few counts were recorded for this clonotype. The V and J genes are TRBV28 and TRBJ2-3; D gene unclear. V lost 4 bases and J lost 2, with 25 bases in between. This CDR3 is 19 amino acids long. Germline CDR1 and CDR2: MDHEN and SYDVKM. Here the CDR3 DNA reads TGTGCCAGCAGTTACCACCCAACCCTACCTGTTGGGCTCACAGATACGCAGTATTTT. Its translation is CASSYHPTLPVGLTDTQYF. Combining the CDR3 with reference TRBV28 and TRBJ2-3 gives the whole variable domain DVKVTQSSRYLVKRTGEKVFLECVQDMDHENMFWYRQDPGLGLRLIYFSYDVKMKEKGDIPEGYSVSREKKERFSLILESASTNQTSMYLCASSYHPTLPVGLTDTQYFGPGTRLTVL.

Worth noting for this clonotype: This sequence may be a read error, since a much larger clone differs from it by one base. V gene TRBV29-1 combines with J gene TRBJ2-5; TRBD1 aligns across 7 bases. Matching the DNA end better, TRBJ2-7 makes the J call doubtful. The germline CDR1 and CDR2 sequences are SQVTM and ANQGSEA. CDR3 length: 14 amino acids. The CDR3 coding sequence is TGCAGCGTTGAACCCGACAGGGTGATCGACGAGCAGTACTTC. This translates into CSVEPDRVIDEQYF.

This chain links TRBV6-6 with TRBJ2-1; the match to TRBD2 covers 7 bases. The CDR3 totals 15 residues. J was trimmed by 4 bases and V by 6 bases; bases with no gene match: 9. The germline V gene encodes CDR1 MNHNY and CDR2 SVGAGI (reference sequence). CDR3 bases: TGTGCCAGCAGCAGGCGGGCTAGCGGATACAATGAGCAGTTCTTC. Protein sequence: CASSRRASGYNEQFF.

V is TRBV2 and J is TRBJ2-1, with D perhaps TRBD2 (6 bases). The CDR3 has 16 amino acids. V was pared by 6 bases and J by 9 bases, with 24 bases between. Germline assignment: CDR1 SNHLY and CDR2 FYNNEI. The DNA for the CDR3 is TGTGCCAGCAGATCTTTAGCGGACCTTACACCCTTTGAGCAGTTCTTC. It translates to CASRSLADLTPFEQFF.

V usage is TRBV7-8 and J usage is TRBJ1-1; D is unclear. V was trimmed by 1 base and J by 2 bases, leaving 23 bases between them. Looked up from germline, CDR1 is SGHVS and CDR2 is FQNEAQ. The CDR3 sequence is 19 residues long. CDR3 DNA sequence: TGTGCCAGCAGCTTAGGGGGTATACGGGCCGTGATTCGAAACACTGAAGCTTTCTTT. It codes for CASSLGGIRAVIRNTEAFF.

In DNA form, the CDR3 reads TGTGCCAGCAGCCAAGCCTTAGGGGGGACAGGGGTGTACAATGAGCAGTTCTTC. Its translation: CASSQALGGTGVYNEQFF. The chain is built from TRBV4-2 and TRBJ2-1; 10 bases are shared with TRBD1. The CDR3 is 18 amino acids. Germline-derived CDR1 and CDR2 are LGHNA and YNFKEQ. With V trimmed by 1 base and J by 4 bases, 10 bases remained unmatched.

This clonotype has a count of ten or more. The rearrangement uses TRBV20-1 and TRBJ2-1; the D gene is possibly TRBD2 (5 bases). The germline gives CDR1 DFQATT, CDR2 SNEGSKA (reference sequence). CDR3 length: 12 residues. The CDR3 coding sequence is TGCAAGGCCGGGCTAGCAATCAATGAGCAGTTCTTC. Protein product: CKAGLAINEQFF.

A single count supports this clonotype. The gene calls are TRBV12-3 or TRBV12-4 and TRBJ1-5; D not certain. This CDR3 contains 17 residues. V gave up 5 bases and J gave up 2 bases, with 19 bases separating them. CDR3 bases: TGTGCCAGCAGTCGGTTGTCGGGGAAGAGGCGCAATCAGCCCCAGCATTTT. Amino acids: CASSRLSGKRRNQPQHF.

The CDR3 region is CARQGGYGYTF. CDR3 sequence (DNA): TGTGCCAGACAGGGAGGCTACGGCTACACCTTC. The chain employs TRBV30 and TRBJ1-2; 7 bases line up with TRBD1. Germline values: CDR1 GTSNPN, CDR2 SVGIG (reference sequence). Germline trimming cut 8 bases from V and 8 bases from J; bases unmatched to any gene: 8. The length of the CDR3 is 11 residues. The variable domain in full, completed from reference TRBV30 and TRBJ1-2, reads SQTIHQWPATLVQPVGSPLSLECTVEGTSNPNLYWYRQAAGRGLQLLFYSVGIGQISSEVPQNLSASRPQDRQFILSSKKLLLSDSGFYLCARQGGYGYTFGSGTRLTVV.

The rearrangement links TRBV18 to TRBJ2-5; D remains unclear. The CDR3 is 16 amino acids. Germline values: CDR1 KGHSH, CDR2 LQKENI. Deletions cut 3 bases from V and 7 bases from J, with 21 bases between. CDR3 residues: CASSPGNYGQLGTQYF. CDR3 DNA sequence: TGTGCCAGCTCACCCGGAAATTACGGCCAGCTGGGGACCCAGTACTTC.

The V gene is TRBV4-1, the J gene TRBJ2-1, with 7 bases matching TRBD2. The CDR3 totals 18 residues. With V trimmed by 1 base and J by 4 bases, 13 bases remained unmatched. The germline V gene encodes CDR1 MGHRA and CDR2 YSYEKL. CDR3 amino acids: CASSQGVSTGGSYNEQFF. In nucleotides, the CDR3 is TGCGCCAGCAGCCAAGGTGTCTCTACTGGCGGGAGTTACAATGAGCAGTTCTTC.

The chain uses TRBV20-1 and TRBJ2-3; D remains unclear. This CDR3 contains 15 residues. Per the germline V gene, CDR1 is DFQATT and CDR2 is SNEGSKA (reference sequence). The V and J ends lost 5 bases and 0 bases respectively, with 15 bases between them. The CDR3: CSAALTTASTDTQYF. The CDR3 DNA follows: TGCAGTGCTGCCTTGACAACAGCTAGCACAGATACGCAGTATTTT.

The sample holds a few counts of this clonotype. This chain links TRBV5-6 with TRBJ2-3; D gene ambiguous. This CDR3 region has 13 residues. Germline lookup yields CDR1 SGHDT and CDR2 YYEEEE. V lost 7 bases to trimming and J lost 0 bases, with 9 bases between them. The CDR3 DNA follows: TGTGCCAGCTTCCTGGGTAGCACAGATACGCAGTATTTT. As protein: CASFLGSTDTQYF. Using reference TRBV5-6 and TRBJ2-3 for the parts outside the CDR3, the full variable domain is DAGVTQSPTHLIKTRGQQVTLRCSPKSGHDTVSWYQQALGQGPQFIFQYYEEEERQRGNFPDRFSGHQFPNYSSELNVNALLLGDSALYLCASFLGSTDTQYFGPGTRLTVL.

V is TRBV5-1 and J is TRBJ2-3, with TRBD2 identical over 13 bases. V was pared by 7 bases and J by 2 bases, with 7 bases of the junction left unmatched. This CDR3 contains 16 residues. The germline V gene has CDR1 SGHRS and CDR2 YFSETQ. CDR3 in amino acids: CASGRGTSGVTDTQYF. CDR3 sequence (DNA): TGCGCCAGCGGGCGGGGGACTAGCGGGGTCACAGATACGCAGTATTTT.

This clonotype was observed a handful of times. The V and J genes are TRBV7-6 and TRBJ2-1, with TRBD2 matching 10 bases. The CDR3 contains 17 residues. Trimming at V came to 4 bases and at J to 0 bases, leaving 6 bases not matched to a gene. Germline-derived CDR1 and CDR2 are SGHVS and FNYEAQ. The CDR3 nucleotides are TGTGCCAGCAGCTCAAGCGGGGGGGTTAGCTCCTACAATGAGCAGTTCTTC. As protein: CASSSSGGVSSYNEQFF.

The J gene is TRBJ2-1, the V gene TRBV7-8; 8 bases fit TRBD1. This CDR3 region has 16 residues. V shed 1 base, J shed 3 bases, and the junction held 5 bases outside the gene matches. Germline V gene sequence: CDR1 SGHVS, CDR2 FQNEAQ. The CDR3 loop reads CASSLGNRGVYNEQFF. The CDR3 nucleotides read TGTGCCAGCAGCTTAGGTAACAGGGGGGTCTACAATGAGCAGTTCTTC.

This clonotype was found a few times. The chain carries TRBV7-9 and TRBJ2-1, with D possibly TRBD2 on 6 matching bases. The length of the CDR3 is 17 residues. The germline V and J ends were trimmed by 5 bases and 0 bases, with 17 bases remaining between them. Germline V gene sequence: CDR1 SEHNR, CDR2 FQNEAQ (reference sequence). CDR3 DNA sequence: TGTGCCAGCAGCCAGACGCTAGGCGGGGTCTCCTACAATGAGCAGTTCTTC. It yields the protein CASSQTLGGVSYNEQFF.

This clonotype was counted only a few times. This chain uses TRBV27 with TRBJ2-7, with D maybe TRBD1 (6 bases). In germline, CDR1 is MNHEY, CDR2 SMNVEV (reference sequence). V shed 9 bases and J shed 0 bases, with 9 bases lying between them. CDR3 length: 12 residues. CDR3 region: CASKGDSYEQYF. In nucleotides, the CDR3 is TGTGCCAGTAAGGGGGACTCCTACGAGCAGTACTTC.

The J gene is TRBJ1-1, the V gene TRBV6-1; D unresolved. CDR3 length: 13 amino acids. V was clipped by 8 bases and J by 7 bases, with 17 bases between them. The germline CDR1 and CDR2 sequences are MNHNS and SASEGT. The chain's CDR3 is CASWPRPVGEAFF. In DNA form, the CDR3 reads TGTGCCAGCTGGCCCCGGCCTGTGGGTGAAGCTTTCTTT.

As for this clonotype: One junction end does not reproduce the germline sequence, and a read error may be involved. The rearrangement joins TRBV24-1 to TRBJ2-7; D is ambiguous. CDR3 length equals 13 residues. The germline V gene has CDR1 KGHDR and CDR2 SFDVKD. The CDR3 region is CATRDSDAYEQYF. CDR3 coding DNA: TGTGCCACCAGGGATTCGGACGCCTACGAGCAGTACTTC.

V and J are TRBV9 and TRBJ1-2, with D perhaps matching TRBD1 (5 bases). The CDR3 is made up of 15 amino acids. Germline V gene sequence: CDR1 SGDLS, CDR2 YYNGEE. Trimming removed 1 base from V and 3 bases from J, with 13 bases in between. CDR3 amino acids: CASSVSQEVDYGYTF. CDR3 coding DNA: TGTGCCAGCAGCGTATCACAGGAGGTTGACTATGGCTACACCTTC.